The 8 T cell receptor beta chains presented below share a single source sample, sequenced in a study of early T cells in non-severe SARS-CoV-2 infection (dated by TCRdb to the early 2020s). Preparation of the library involved 5' RACE. Sequencer: NextSeq 500. TCRdb itself trimmed the public reads at Q25 with fastp, ran MiXCR and retained productive beta chains. Rows merge per CDR3 protein into single entries with the most common DNA and genes. Counted in this sample were approximately 69,000 distinct CDR3 sequences; over 9.5% of them appeared once. The ten largest account for roughly 6.1% of the sample. Specimen: whole blood. The receptor source for this set is an adult who was a healthcare worker with PCR-confirmed SARS-CoV-2 infection or an uninfected control (not recorded which).

This clonotype was observed a handful of times. This rearrangement joins TRBV19 to TRBJ2-7; D gene uncertain. The CDR3 is 12 residues long. V lost 9 bases to trimming and J lost 1 base, with 10 bases between them. Germline V CDR1 and CDR2: LNHDA, SQIVND (reference sequence). CDR3 amino acids: CASEDGSYEQYF. The DNA for the CDR3 is TGTGCCAGCGAGGACGGGTCCTACGAGCAGTACTTC.

At least ten counts were recorded for this clonotype. The V gene is TRBV29-1, the J gene TRBJ2-1; D not certain. This CDR3 has 12 residues. CDR1 is SQVTM, CDR2 ANQGSEA, per germline. The V and J ends lost 2 bases and 6 bases respectively, with 8 bases between them. CDR3 sequence reads: CSVEPSLNEQFF. The CDR3 DNA sequence: TGCAGCGTTGAACCTAGTCTCAATGAGCAGTTCTTC.

This clonotype was seen ten or more times. J is TRBJ2-3 and V is TRBV14; no clear D. Germline CDR1 SGHDN, CDR2 FVKESK. Trimming removed 5 bases from V and 1 base from J, with 13 bases in between. This CDR3 region has 15 residues. CDR3 sequence reads: CASSAVFPRTDTQYF. CDR3 DNA sequence: TGTGCCAGCAGCGCTGTGTTCCCTCGCACAGATACGCAGTATTTT. The full variable domain, rest sourced from reference TRBV14 and TRBJ2-3, is EAGVTQFPSHSVIEKGQTVTLRCDPISGHDNLYWYRRVMGKEIKFLLHFVKESKQDESGMPNNRFLAERTGGTYSTLKVQPAELEDSGVYFCASSAVFPRTDTQYFGPGTRLTVL.

The DNA for the CDR3 is TGTGCCAGCAGTGTTCAGGGGGCACTCATCACTGAAGCTTTCTTT. Translation: CASSVQGALITEAFF. The chain links TRBV7-2 to TRBJ1-1; 8 bases align to TRBD1. The V segment lost 6 bases and the J segment 4 bases; nucleotides outside the gene matches: 10. CDR1 SGHTA and CDR2 FQGNSA come from the germline V gene. The CDR3 is made up of 15 amino acids.

This clonotype appeared many times. The rearrangement links TRBV7-9 to TRBJ1-2; D remains unclear. CDR1 is SEHNR and CDR2 is FQNEAQ in the germline V gene (reference sequence). CDR3 length: 15 amino acids. Trimming stripped 3 bases from V and 6 bases from J, with 17 bases between. In DNA form, the CDR3 reads TGTGCCAGCAGCTTCCAAAAGGCCGAGATTCATGGCTACACCTTC. Its translation: CASSFQKAEIHGYTF.

The chain has TRBV5-5 and TRBJ2-3, with TRBD1 identical over 9 bases. J lost 8 bases, V lost 4 bases, and 2 bases had no gene match. Germline loops: CDR1 SGHKS, CDR2 YYEKEE (reference sequence). This CDR3 has 12 amino acids. The chain's CDR3 is CASSPDRGTQYF. Written as DNA, the CDR3 is TGTGCCAGCAGCCCGGACAGGGGTACGCAGTATTTT.

The rearrangement links TRBV19 to TRBJ1-2, with TRBD1 identical over 8 bases. CDR3 length: 15 residues. J lost 5 bases, V lost 1 base, and 6 bases had no gene match. The germline gives CDR1 LNHDA, CDR2 SQIVND (reference sequence). In DNA, the CDR3 is TGTGCCAGTAGTATAGCCGGGACAGGACCTTATGGCTACACCTTC. Its translation: CASSIAGTGPYGYTF.

CDR3 amino acids: CASSLVSARGDTQYF. CDR3 nucleotide sequence: TGTGCCAGCAGCTTAGTGTCGGCGAGGGGCGATACGCAGTATTTT. This rearrangement joins TRBV7-8 to TRBJ2-3, with D tentatively TRBD1 or TRBD2 (5 bases each). The CDR3 consists of 15 residues. The germline V and J ends were trimmed by 1 base and 6 bases, with 14 bases remaining between them. The germline V gene has CDR1 SGHVS and CDR2 FQNEAQ.